Shown below are 27 T cell receptor beta chains from a single sample sequenced in a study of regulatory T cells in long-lasting Graves disease. Time point reported: persistent/refractory GD, antithyroid drugs over 5 years with positive TRAb. PBMC-extracted RNA yielded the TCR library. With iRepertoire HTBI primers and Arm-PCR of CDR3 regions, TCR beta libraries were built. TCRdb reanalysed the multiplex PCR reads using MiXCR and keeps one entry per CDR3 protein. The repertoire holds 360,000 or so distinct CDR3 sequences, 20% to 25% seen once, with approximately 28% in the top ten. The source was peripheral blood mononuclear cells (PBMCs), collected when the disease was refractory, from a patient treated with antithyroid drugs. These receptors originate from a woman aged 40 to 55 with Graves disease.

This clonotype showed up just a few times. V gene TRBV7-9 combines with J gene TRBJ2-5, with D tentatively TRBD1 (5 bases). V shed 6 bases and J shed 1 base, with 15 bases lying between them. The CDR3 sequence is 15 residues long. CDR1 and CDR2 from the germline V gene are SEHNR and FQNEAQ (reference sequence). The chain's CDR3 is CASSHIVQGQETQYF. The CDR3 bases are TGTGCCAGCAGTCATATCGTTCAGGGCCAAGAGACCCAGTACTTC.

This sequence joins TRBV19 and TRBJ1-4; the D is unclear. The CDR3 has 16 amino acids. V lost 3 bases and J 8 bases, leaving 19 bases between the germline ends. From germline, CDR1 is LNHDA and CDR2 SQIVND (reference sequence). CDR3 loop: CASSIAMSLGWEKLFF. The CDR3 DNA follows: TGTGCCAGTAGTATTGCTATGTCCCTCGGCTGGGAAAAACTGTTTTTT. Looking up the rest from reference TRBV19 and TRBJ1-4 gives the full variable domain: DGGITQSPKYLFRKEGQNVTLSCEQNLNHDAMYWYRQDPGQGLRLIYYSQIVNDFQKGDIAEGYSVSREKKESFPLTVTSAQKNPTAFYLCASSIAMSLGWEKLFFGSGTQLSVL.

This clonotype occurred many times. The V gene is TRBV12-3 or TRBV12-4, the J gene TRBJ2-2; the D gene is possibly TRBD1 (6 bases). This CDR3 has 16 amino acids. Trimming took off 5 bases at V and 4 bases at J, with 17 bases between the two ends. The CDR3 region has the DNA TGTGCCAGCAGTCAGGGCCAGACAGGCTTCACCGGGGAGCTGTTTTTT. Translated, it gives CASSQGQTGFTGELFF.

This clonotype appeared many times. The chain has TRBV5-1 and TRBJ1-2, with D perhaps TRBD1 (5 bases). Trimming left V 4 bases short and J 5 bases short, with 12 bases between. Germline V gives CDR1 SGHRS, CDR2 YFSETQ. The CDR3 has 13 residues. The CDR3 bases are TGCGCCAGCAGCAAAGAGGGGAGGTATGGCTACACCTTC. As protein: CASSKEGRYGYTF.

This clonotype has at least ten counts. The chain's CDR3 is CASSLGATRDPWSNQPQHF. CDR3 coding DNA: TGTGCCAGCAGCTTAGGGGCAACCCGCGACCCTTGGAGCAATCAGCCCCAGCATTTT. The chain couples TRBV7-2 to TRBJ1-5; no definite D call. The CDR3 extends over 19 amino acids. The germline V and J ends were trimmed by 1 base and 1 base, with 20 bases remaining between them. CDR1 is SGHTA and CDR2 is FQGNSA in the germline V gene.

This clonotype appeared many times. V gene TRBV20-1 combines with J gene TRBJ1-5, with a possible D match to TRBD1 (5 bases). There are 15 residues in the CDR3. Germline lookup yields CDR1 DFQATT and CDR2 SNEGSKA (reference sequence). Trimming took 5 bases from V and 1 from J, leaving 15 bases between them. The CDR3 nucleotides are TGCAGTGCTTCAGGGATGGCGTTGAGCAATCAGCCCCAGCATTTT. Translating gives CSASGMALSNQPQHF.

The chain links TRBV12-3 or TRBV12-4 to TRBJ2-3; 9 bases map to TRBD2. The CDR3 is 16 amino acids. With 0 bases clipped from V and 2 bases from J, the junction kept 3 bases outside the gene matches. This CDR3 reads CASSLAASGITDTQYF. The CDR3 nucleotides are TGTGCCAGCAGTTTAGCGGCTAGCGGGATCACAGATACGCAGTATTTT.

This chain connects TRBV30 to TRBJ1-2; the match to TRBD1 covers 8 bases. The CDR3 covers 13 residues. V was pared by 4 bases and J by 3 bases, with 4 bases of the junction left unmatched. Germline-derived CDR1 and CDR2 are GTSNPN and SVGIG (reference sequence). CDR3 in DNA: TGTGCCTGGAAGACAGGGGCATACTATGGCTACACCTTC. Translating it yields CAWKTGAYYGYTF.

This clonotype showed up many times. The chain recombines TRBV2 with TRBJ1-5; D perhaps matches TRBD1 (6 bases). Per germline, CDR1 SNHLY and CDR2 FYNNEI. V was cut by 7 bases and J by 4 bases, with 17 bases left in between. The CDR3 runs to 15 residues. The CDR3 reads CASTLNRQGNQPQHF. The CDR3 DNA follows: TGTGCCAGCACCCTAAACAGGCAGGGGAATCAGCCCCAGCATTTT.

The table lists this clonotype with many counts. V gene TRBV10-3 combines with J gene TRBJ2-7; the match to TRBD1 covers 10 bases. The CDR3 spans 13 residues. The trim removed 7 bases at V and 5 bases at J, leaving 5 bases unmatched. CDR1 is ENHRY, CDR2 SYGVKD, per germline. In nucleotides, the CDR3 is TGTGCCATCAACCTGGGACAGGGGAACGAGCAGTACTTC. Translating gives CAINLGQGNEQYF.

This clonotype has a count of ten or more. The chain has TRBV18 and TRBJ1-6; D not certain. This CDR3 comprises 13 residues. The V end was cut by 3 bases, the J end by 8 bases, with 8 bases between. Germline V gene data show CDR1 as KGHSH and CDR2 as LQKENI. As DNA, the CDR3 is TGTGCCAGCTCACCGAACCGAGATTCACCCCTCCACTTT. It is translated as CASSPNRDSPLHF. The entire variable domain, with the rest obtained from reference TRBV18 and TRBJ1-6, is as follows: NAGVMQNPRHLVRRRGQEARLRCSPMKGHSHVYWYRQLPEEGLKFMVYLQKENIIDESGMPKERFSAEFPKEGPSILRIQQVVRGDSAAYFCASSPNRDSPLHFGNGTRLTVT.

This clonotype was seen repeatedly, ten times or more. The V gene is TRBV3-1, the J gene TRBJ2-5; either TRBD1 or TRBD2 may supply D (6 bases each). Trimming stripped 5 bases from V and 5 bases from J, with 12 bases between. Germline CDR1 reads LGHDT; CDR2 reads YNNKEL (reference sequence). The CDR3 is 13 amino acids. CDR3 region: CASSWGAGETQYF. For the CDR3, the DNA is TGTGCCAGCAGCTGGGGGGCCGGGGAGACCCAGTACTTC.

The chain couples TRBV11-2 to TRBJ2-1; the match to TRBD2 covers 9 bases. The germline gives CDR1 SGHAT, CDR2 FQNNGV. The CDR3 extends over 15 amino acids. The junction had 6 bases not matched to a gene; V was cut back by 2 bases and J by 7 bases. DNA for the CDR3: TGTGCCAGCAGCTTAAGTCCTAGCGGGATGAATGAGCAGTTCTTC. Translated: CASSLSPSGMNEQFF.

A note on this clonotype: A read error may be the cause here, since a much bigger clone is one base away. This sequence joins TRBV28 and TRBJ2-2; D is possibly TRBD1 or TRBD2 (6 bases each). Germline V gene data show CDR1 as MDHEN and CDR2 as SYDVKM. CDR3 length: 15 amino acids. With 6 bases removed from V and 4 bases from J, the gap between germline ends came to 15 bases. Here the CDR3 reads CASSPHGGGTGELFF. In DNA, the CDR3 is TGTGCCAGCAGCCCACACGGGGGCGGCACCGGGGAGCTGTTTTTT.

This clonotype has at least ten counts. The rearrangement joins TRBV7-8 to TRBJ1-1; D is perhaps TRBD1 (5 bases). V was clipped by 7 bases and J by 0 bases, with 9 bases between them. Per germline, CDR1 SGHVS and CDR2 FQNEAQ. The CDR3 loop spans 13 amino acids. In DNA form, the CDR3 reads TGTGCCAGCATCGCCAGGGTGAACACTGAAGCTTTCTTT. It encodes CASIARVNTEAFF.

This clonotype has just a few counts. The CDR3 sequence is CASGPGVANNEQFF. CDR3 nucleotide sequence: TGTGCCAGCGGCCCTGGGGTAGCGAACAATGAGCAGTTCTTC. The chain couples TRBV28 to TRBJ2-1; the D gene is possibly TRBD2 (5 bases). The CDR3 is made up of 14 amino acids. The V gene lost 8 bases and the J gene lost 5 bases, with 16 bases spanning the gap. The germline CDR1 and CDR2 sequences are MDHEN and SYDVKM.

The gene calls are TRBV12-3 or TRBV12-4 and TRBJ1-2; D call uncertain. CDR3 length equals 12 residues. Between the trimmed V and J ends, which lost 5 bases and 8 bases, there was a span of 12 bases. The CDR3 is CASSPSSQGYTF. The CDR3 region has the DNA TGTGCCAGCAGTCCATCGAGCCAGGGCTACACCTTC.

The chain couples TRBV6-5 to TRBJ2-7, with D perhaps matching TRBD1 or TRBD2 (5 bases each). Trimming removed 4 bases at V and 5 bases at J, with 24 bases between. Germline assignment: CDR1 MNHEY and CDR2 SVGAGI. This CDR3 is 17 amino acids long. The CDR3: CASSSKIMWGRFDEQYF. As DNA, the CDR3 is TGTGCCAGCAGTTCTAAAATCATGTGGGGACGTTTCGACGAGCAGTACTTC.

The rearrangement links TRBV7-9 to TRBJ2-7; 9 nucleotides match TRBD2. With 1 base clipped from V and 7 bases from J, the junction kept 8 bases outside the gene matches. There are 15 residues in the CDR3. Germline-derived CDR1 and CDR2 are SEHNR and FQNEAQ (reference sequence). CDR3 bases: TGTGCCAGCAGCTTAGGAATAGCGGGAGTAGATGAGCAGTACTTC. It encodes CASSLGIAGVDEQYF.

This clonotype was picked up many times. The chain recombines TRBV2 with TRBJ2-5; 7 bases match TRBD2. The CDR3 is 15 amino acids. Germline V CDR1 and CDR2: SNHLY, FYNNEI. J lost 1 base, V lost 7 bases, and 9 bases had no gene match. The CDR3 spells CASTKRGIPQETQYF. The CDR3, as DNA: TGTGCCAGCACGAAGCGGGGAATCCCCCAAGAGACCCAGTACTTC.

The rearrangement joins TRBV29-1 to TRBJ2-3; D not resolved. The germline V gene encodes CDR1 SQVTM and CDR2 ANQGSEA. V shed 0 bases and J shed 11 bases, with 18 bases lying between them. The CDR3 is 14 amino acids. The CDR3 nucleotides are TGCAGCGTTGAAGATCCTCTAGTTCTCTCTTTGCAGTATTTT. Amino acids: CSVEDPLVLSLQYF.

This clonotype has just a few counts. The genes are TRBV5-1 and TRBJ1-4, with D unresolved. This CDR3 comprises 14 residues. Per germline, CDR1 SGHRS and CDR2 YFSETQ. V lost 1 base to trimming and J lost 2 bases, with 6 bases between them. Here the CDR3 DNA reads TGCGCCAGCAGCTTGAGTACGACTAATGAAAAACTGTTTTTT. It codes for CASSLSTTNEKLFF.

As regards this clonotype: It is likely a read error: a sequence one base away is far more abundant. The chain employs TRBV10-3 and TRBJ1-2; D gene unclear. Germline V gene sequence: CDR1 ENHRY, CDR2 SYGVKD. This CDR3 is 12 amino acids long. Trimming left V 5 bases short and J 5 bases short, with 9 bases between. The CDR3 is CAISLGDYGYTF. CDR3 DNA: TGTGCCATCAGTTTGGGCGATTATGGCTACACCTTC.

This clonotype was seen ten or more times. V is TRBV28 and J is TRBJ2-3; D remains unclear. V shed 3 bases and J shed 5 bases, with 15 bases lying between them. The length of the CDR3 is 15 residues. Germline values: CDR1 MDHEN, CDR2 SYDVKM. This chain's CDR3 is CASSFGGPRGDTQYF. In DNA, the CDR3 is TGTGCCAGCAGTTTTGGCGGCCCAAGAGGAGATACGCAGTATTTT. Combining the CDR3 with reference TRBV28 and TRBJ2-3 gives the whole variable domain DVKVTQSSRYLVKRTGEKVFLECVQDMDHENMFWYRQDPGLGLRLIYFSYDVKMKEKGDIPEGYSVSREKKERFSLILESASTNQTSMYLCASSFGGPRGDTQYFGPGTRLTVL.

V and J are TRBV9 and TRBJ1-4, with D tentatively TRBD1 (6 bases). The CDR3 length is 14 residues. From germline, CDR1 is SGDLS and CDR2 YYNGEE. V was cut by 1 base and J by 2 bases, with 6 bases left in between. The CDR3 sequence: CASSVQGTNEKLFF. The CDR3 bases are TGTGCCAGCAGCGTACAGGGGACTAATGAAAAACTGTTTTTT.

The chain links TRBV4-1 to TRBJ1-5, with D possibly matching TRBD1 (5 bases). The ends were cut back, 4 bases at V and 7 bases at J, with 23 bases in the middle. CDR3 length: 17 amino acids. Germline values: CDR1 MGHRA, CDR2 YSYEKL. CDR3 sequence (DNA): TGCGCCAGCAGCCCCCTACCCATCGTGCAGGGACGCCAGCCCCAGCATTTT. As protein: CASSPLPIVQGRQPQHF.

The chain uses TRBV20-1 and TRBJ2-7; 9 bases line up with TRBD2. V dropped 0 bases and J dropped 3; count of bases not matched to a gene: 9. Germline lookup yields CDR1 DFQATT and CDR2 SNEGSKA (reference sequence). The CDR3 has 16 amino acids. CDR3 sequence: CSARDPASGEYYEQYF. The CDR3 region has the DNA TGCAGTGCTAGAGATCCGGCTAGCGGGGAGTACTACGAGCAGTACTTC.